This T cell receptor beta chain was captured by sequencing in a study of T cell responses to AZD1222 COVID-19 vaccine. Study observations and caveats: Clonal diversity may have been underestimated in mostly white British donors. Nearly half of spike-specific TCRs reportedly go after variant regions that carry no mutations. Spike-wide coverage was observed for vaccine-associated CD4 TCRs, with dominant responses at 160-218 and 743-854.

V lost 6 bases and J lost 10, with 22 bases in between. This CDR3 contains 15 residues. Germline lookup yields CDR1 MNHEY and CDR2 SMNVEV (reference sequence). About this clone: The antigen is unknown.

TCRdb's table, derived via immunoSEQ multiplex PCR, lists solely in-frame clones and lacks some. The profile covers over 65,000 clones, with roughly 86% appearing a single time and about 7.1% taken by the ten largest. It was second doses at about 4 or about 12 weeks that were pooled. This clonotype originated in an adult who received the AZD1222 COVID-19 vaccine. Sequencing was performed on peripheral blood, taken 28 days after the second AZD1222 dose. V usage is TRBV27 and J usage is TRBJ2-1, with D possibly matching TRBD1 (5 bases). Here the CDR3 reads CASRQSRGAPWEQFF. The CDR3 DNA reads TGTGCCAGCAGACAATCTAGGGGTGCCCCTTGGGAGCAGTTCTTC.